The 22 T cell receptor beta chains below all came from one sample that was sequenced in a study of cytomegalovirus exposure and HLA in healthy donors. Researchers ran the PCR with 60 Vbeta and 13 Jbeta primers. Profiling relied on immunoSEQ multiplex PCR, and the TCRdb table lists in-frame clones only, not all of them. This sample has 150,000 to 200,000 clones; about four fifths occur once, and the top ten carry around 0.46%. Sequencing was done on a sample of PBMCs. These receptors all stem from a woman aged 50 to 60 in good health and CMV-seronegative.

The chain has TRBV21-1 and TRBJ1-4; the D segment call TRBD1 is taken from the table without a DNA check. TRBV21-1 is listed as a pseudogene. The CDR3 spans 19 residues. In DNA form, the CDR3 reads TGTGCCAGCAGCAAATGGACACAAGGGATCCGGACGCCCTACAGAAAACTGTTTTTT. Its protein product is CASSKWTQGIRTPYRKLFF.

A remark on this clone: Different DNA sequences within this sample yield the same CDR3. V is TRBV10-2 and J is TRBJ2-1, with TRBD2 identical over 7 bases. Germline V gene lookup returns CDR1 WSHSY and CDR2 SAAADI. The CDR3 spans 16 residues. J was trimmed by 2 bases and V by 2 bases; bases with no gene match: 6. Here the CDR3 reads CASSEDSGRAYNEQFF. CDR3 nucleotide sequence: TGCGCCAGCAGTGAGGATAGTGGGAGGGCCTACAATGAGCAGTTCTTC.

As DNA, the CDR3 is TGTGCCAGCAGTCCCCGGGACAGGGATCGGCAGTTCTTC. The encoded protein is CASSPRDRDRQFF. This chain uses TRBV27 with TRBJ2-1, with TRBD1 matching over 9 bases. The V segment lost 5 bases and the J segment 12 bases; nucleotides outside the gene matches: 8. Germline V CDR1 and CDR2: MNHEY, SMNVEV (reference sequence). This CDR3 spans 13 amino acids.

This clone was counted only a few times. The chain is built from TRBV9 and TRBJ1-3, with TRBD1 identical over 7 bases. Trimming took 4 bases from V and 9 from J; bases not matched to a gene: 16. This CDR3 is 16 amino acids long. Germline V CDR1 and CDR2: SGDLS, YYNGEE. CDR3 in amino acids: CASSPPGTALGSTIYF. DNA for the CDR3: TGTGCCAGCAGCCCCCCCGGGACAGCTTTAGGGAGCACCATATATTTT.

The CDR3 region has the DNA TGCGCCAGCAGCCAAGGACTAGCGAACCAAGAGACCCAGTACTTC. Protein: CASSQGLANQETQYF. The chain links TRBV4-1 to TRBJ2-5; 8 nucleotides agree with TRBD2. The germline CDR1 and CDR2 sequences are MGHRA and YSYEKL. Losses at the gene ends were 1 base for V and 0 bases for J; bases not matched to a gene: 1. The CDR3 is 15 residues long.

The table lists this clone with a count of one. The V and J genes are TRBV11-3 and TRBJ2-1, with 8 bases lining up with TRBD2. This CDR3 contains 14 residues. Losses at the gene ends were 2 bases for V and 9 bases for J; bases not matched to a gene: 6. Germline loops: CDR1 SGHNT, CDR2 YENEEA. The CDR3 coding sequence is TGTGCCAGCAGCTTATTAGCGGGGCGAACTGAGCAGTTCTTC. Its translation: CASSLLAGRTEQFF.

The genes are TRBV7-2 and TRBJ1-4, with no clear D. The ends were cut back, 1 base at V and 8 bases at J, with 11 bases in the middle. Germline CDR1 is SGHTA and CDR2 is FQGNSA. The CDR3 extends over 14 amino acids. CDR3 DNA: TGTGCCAGCAGCTTAGGGAGGCAGACCGAAAAACTGTTTTTT. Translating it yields CASSLGRQTEKLFF.

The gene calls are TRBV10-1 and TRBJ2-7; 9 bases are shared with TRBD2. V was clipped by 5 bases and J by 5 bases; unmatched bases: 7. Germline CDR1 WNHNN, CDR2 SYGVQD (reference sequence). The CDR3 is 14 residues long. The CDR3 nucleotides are TGCGCCAGCAGTAAACTAGCGGGTAACGACGAGCAGTACTTC. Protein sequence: CASSKLAGNDEQYF.

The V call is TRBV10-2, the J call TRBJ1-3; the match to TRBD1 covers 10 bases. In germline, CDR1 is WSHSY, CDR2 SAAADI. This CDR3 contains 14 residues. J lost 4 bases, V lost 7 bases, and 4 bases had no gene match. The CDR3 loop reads CASTPTGGGNTIYF. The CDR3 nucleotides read TGCGCCAGCACCCCGACAGGGGGCGGAAACACCATATATTTT.

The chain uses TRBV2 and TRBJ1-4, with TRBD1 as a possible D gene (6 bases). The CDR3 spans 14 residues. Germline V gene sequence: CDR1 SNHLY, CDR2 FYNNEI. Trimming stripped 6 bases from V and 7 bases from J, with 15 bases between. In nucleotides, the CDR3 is TGTGCCAGCAGGGCTGGACAGTTGAGTGAAAAACTGTTTTTT. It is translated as CASRAGQLSEKLFF. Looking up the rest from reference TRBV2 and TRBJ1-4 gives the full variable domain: EPEVTQTPSHQVTQMGQEVILRCVPISNHLYFYWYRQILGQKVEFLVSFYNNEISEKSEIFDDQFSVERPDGSNFTLKIRSTKLEDSAMYFCASRAGQLSEKLFFGSGTQLSVL.

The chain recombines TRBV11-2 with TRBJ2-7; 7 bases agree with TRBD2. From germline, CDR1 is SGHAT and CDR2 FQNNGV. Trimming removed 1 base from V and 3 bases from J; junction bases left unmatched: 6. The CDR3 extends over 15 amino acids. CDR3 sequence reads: CASSLVAGEVYEQYF. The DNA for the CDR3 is TGTGCCAGCAGCTTAGTCGCGGGGGAGGTCTACGAGCAGTACTTC.

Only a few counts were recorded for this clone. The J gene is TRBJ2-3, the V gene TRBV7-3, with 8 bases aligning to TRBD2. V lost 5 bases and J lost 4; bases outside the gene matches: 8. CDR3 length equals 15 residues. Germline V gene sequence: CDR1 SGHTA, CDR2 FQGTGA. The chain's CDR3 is CASSNSGDWSDTQYF. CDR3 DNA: TGTGCCAGCAGCAATAGCGGGGACTGGTCAGATACGCAGTATTTT.

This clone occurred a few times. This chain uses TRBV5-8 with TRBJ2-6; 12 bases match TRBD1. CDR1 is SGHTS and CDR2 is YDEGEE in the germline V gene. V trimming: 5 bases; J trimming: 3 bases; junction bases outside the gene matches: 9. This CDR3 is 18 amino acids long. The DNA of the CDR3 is TGTGCCAGCAGTCTGGGGACAGGGGGCGCGAATGGGGCCAACGTCCTGACTTTC. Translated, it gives CASSLGTGGANGANVLTF.

For the CDR3, the DNA is TGTGCCAGCAGCCCCTCCGGGACAGGGGGGAGCCCGAACACCGGGGAGCTGTTTTTT. It codes for CASSPSGTGGSPNTGELFF. The rearrangement links TRBV7-9 to TRBJ2-2; 11 bases fit TRBD1. The CDR3 has 19 residues. The junction had 11 bases not matched to a gene; V was cut back by 5 bases and J by 0 bases. Germline CDR1 is SEHNR and CDR2 is FQNEAQ (reference sequence).

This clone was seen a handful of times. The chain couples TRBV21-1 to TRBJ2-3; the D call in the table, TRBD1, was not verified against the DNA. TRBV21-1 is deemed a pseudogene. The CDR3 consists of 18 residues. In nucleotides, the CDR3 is TGTGCCAGCAGCAAAGTCCAACACAGGACCAAGACCTTAGATACGCAGTATTTT. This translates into CASSKVQHRTKTLDTQYF.

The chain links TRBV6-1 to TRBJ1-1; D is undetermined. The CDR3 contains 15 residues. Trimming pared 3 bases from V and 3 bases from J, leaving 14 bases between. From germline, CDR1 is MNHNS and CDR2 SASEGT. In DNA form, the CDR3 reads TGTGCCAGCAGTGACCTGAATGGAGGTTACACTGAAGCTTTCTTT. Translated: CASSDLNGGYTEAFF.

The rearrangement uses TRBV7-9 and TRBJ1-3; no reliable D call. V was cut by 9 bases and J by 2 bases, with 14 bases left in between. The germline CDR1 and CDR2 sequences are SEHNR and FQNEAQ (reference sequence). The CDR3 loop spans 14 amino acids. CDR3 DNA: TGTGCCAGTGGGCGCGGGGTTGCTGGAAACACCATATATTTT. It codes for CASGRGVAGNTIYF.

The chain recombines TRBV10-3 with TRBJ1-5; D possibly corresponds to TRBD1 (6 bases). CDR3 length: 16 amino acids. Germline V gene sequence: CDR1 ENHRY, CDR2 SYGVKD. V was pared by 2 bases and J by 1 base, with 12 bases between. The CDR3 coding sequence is TGTGCCATCAGTGAGATGGGGACACTCAGCAATCAGCCCCAGCATTTT. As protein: CAISEMGTLSNQPQHF.

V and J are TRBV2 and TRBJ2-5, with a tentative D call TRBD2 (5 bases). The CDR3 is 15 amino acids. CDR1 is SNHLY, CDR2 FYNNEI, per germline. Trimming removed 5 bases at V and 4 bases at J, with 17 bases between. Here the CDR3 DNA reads TGTGCCAGCAGTCCCGGGTTGGGGAGCGGAGAGACCCAGTACTTC. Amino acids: CASSPGLGSGETQYF. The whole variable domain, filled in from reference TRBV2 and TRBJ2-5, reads EPEVTQTPSHQVTQMGQEVILRCVPISNHLYFYWYRQILGQKVEFLVSFYNNEISEKSEIFDDQFSVERPDGSNFTLKIRSTKLEDSAMYFCASSPGLGSGETQYFGPGTRLLVL.

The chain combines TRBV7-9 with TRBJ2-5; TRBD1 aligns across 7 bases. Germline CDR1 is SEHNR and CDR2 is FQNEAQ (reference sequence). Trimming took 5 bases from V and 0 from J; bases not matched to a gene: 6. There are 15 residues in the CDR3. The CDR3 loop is CASSHRDRYQETQYF. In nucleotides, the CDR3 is TGTGCCAGCAGCCACCGGGACAGATACCAAGAGACCCAGTACTTC.

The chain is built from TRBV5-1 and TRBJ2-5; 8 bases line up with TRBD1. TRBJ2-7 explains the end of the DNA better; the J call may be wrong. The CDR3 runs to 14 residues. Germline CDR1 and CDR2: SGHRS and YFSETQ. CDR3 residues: CASSPGQAYYEQYF. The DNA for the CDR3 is TGCGCCAGCAGCCCGGGACAGGCTTACTACGAGCAGTACTTC.

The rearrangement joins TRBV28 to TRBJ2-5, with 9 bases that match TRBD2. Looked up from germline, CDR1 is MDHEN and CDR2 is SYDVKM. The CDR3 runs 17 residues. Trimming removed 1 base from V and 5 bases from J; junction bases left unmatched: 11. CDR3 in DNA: TGTGCCAGCAGTTTATTATCGGGCGGGGGGGCCTGGGAGACCCAGTACTTC. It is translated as CASSLLSGGGAWETQYF. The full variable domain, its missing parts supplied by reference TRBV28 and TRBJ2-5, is DVKVTQSSRYLVKRTGEKVFLECVQDMDHENMFWYRQDPGLGLRLIYFSYDVKMKEKGDIPEGYSVSREKKERFSLILESASTNQTSMYLCASSLLSGGGAWETQYFGPGTRLLVL.